This T cell receptor (beta chain) was identified in a study of response to subunit inactivated influenza vaccine. TCRdb processed the RT-PCR reads anew with MiXCR; each CDR3 protein has one entry. Of around 850,000 distinct CDR3 sequences listed, approximately 17% are singletons. Study-level results: Few additional T cells are recruited per seasonal influenza vaccination, authors suggested.

Concerning this clonotype: Its antigen remains unidentified.

Germline CDR1 SGDLS, CDR2 YYNGEE. The CDR3 sequence is 15 residues long. V lost 0 bases to trimming and J lost 5 bases, with 12 bases between them. The J gene is TRBJ2-1, the V gene TRBV9; possible D gene TRBD2, 6 bases. The TCR comes from a man in his fifties or sixties who received an inactivated influenza vaccine. The source was PBMCs from blood, collected more than 4 days after vaccination. The CDR3 loop reads CASSVGGEEHNEQFF. CDR3 sequence (DNA): TGTGCCAGCAGCGTAGGCGGGGAGGAGCACAATGAGCAGTTCTTC.